A selection of T cell receptor beta chains follows, all from one sample in a study of cytomegalovirus exposure and HLA in healthy donors. The method was immunoSEQ multiplex PCR; TCRdb's version includes in-frame clones alone and lacks a portion of them. The sample shows about 130,000 clones, 72% of them seen only once. The sample comprised PBMCs. The receptors were gathered from a man younger than 40 in good health and CMV-seronegative. The CDR3 runs from the conserved cysteine through the conserved F or W. The D gene is left open where the match is weak. Clone size appears in some rows only: once, few, many, or a class for an expanded clone.

CDR3 DNA,CDR3 protein,J gene,clone size,D gene,V gene
TGTGCCAGCAGCTTGACAGGGAAAGGGGATACGCAGTATTTT,CASSLTGKGDTQYF,TRBJ2-3,NA,TRBD1,TRBV7-9
TGTGCCAGCAGTTTACTCGGTGATGGCAGGGGGCTTCCCTACGAGCAGTACTTC,CASSLLGDGRGLPYEQYF,TRBJ2-7,NA,TRBD1,TRBV28
TGTGCCAGCCTGCAGGGGGAACACTATGGCTACACCTTC,CASLQGEHYGYTF,TRBJ1-2,NA,TRBD1,TRBV28
TGTGCCAGCACTCCTCCGGGGTCCGGGGCCTACGAGCAGTACTTC,CASTPPGSGAYEQYF,TRBJ2-7,NA,NA,TRBV28
TGTGCCAGCAGATCCTCTGAAGTCCGGGGCAAAAACATTCAGTACTTC,CASRSSEVRGKNIQYF,TRBJ2-4,NA,NA,TRBV6-6
TGTGCCAGTAGTATTACCCACAGGGGATCCTACTATGGCTACACCTTC,CASSITHRGSYYGYTF,TRBJ1-2,NA,TRBD1,TRBV19
TGTGCCAGCAGTCCAGGGGAGGGAGCTGGAAACACCATATATTTT,CASSPGEGAGNTIYF,TRBJ1-3,NA,NA,TRBV28
TGTGCCAGCTCACCGATGACAGGAACTATGAACACTGAAGCTTTCTTT,CASSPMTGTMNTEAFF,TRBJ1-1,NA,NA,TRBV18
TGCGCCAGCAGCCTGAGTCCTAGCGGGGGGGCGGAGACCCAGTACTTC,CASSLSPSGGAETQYF,TRBJ2-5,NA,TRBD2,TRBV4-3
TGTGCCAGCAGTCCGACAGGGGTTCAGCCCCAGCATTTT,CASSPTGVQPQHF,TRBJ1-5,NA,TRBD1,TRBV6-6
TGTGCCAGCAGCCTCATGGGGACACTGAACACCGGGGAGCTGTTTTTT,CASSLMGTLNTGELFF,TRBJ2-2,once,NA,TRBV2
TGTGCCAGCAGACTTTCTAGCGGGGCCTACAATGAGCAGTTCTTC,CASRLSSGAYNEQFF,TRBJ2-1,NA,TRBD2,TRBV2
TGTGCCAGCAGCTTAGCGCGGAGTTTGCTCAGCTCTGGAAACACCATATATTTT,CASSLARSLLSSGNTIYF,TRBJ1-3,NA,NA,TRBV7-8
TGTGCCAGCAGGTACAGAGTTAATGAAAAACTGTTTTTT,CASRYRVNEKLFF,TRBJ1-4,NA,NA,TRBV6-6
TGCGCCAGCAGTGACTCCCTTATGAATGAGCAGTTCTTC,CASSDSLMNEQFF,TRBJ2-1,few,NA,TRBV10-1
TGTGCCAGTAGTATAAAGCGTAGCACAGATACGCAGTATTTT,CASSIKRSTDTQYF,TRBJ2-3,NA,NA,TRBV19
TGCGCCAGCAGCCTTGCGGGGGGCGGAGGTTCACCCCTCCACTTT,CASSLAGGGGSPLHF,TRBJ1-6,NA,NA,TRBV5-1
TGTGCCAGCAGGGCGCCAGGGTCCTTCTACGAGCAGTACTTC,CASRAPGSFYEQYF,TRBJ2-7,NA,NA,TRBV6-5
TGCGCCAGCAGCCAAGCGGCAGCGGGTGACACCGGGGAGCTGTTTTTT,CASSQAAAGDTGELFF,TRBJ2-2,few,NA,TRBV4-3
TGTGCCAGCAGCCCGGCTAGCGGGGGAGATACGCAGTATTTT,CASSPASGGDTQYF,TRBJ2-3,NA,TRBD2,TRBV11-2
TGTGCCAGCAGTAGGGACATACAGACCCAGTACTTC,CASSRDIQTQYF,TRBJ2-5,NA,NA,TRBV6-5
TGTGCCAGCAGCCTTCGGGGGGGAGAGACCCAGTACTTC,CASSLRGGETQYF,TRBJ2-5,NA,TRBD2,TRBV5-4
TGCGCCAGCAGTGAACGCGGGGAGGATACGCAGTATTTT,CASSERGEDTQYF,TRBJ2-3,NA,NA,TRBV10-2
TGTGCCAGCAGCTATTTATACTACGAGCAGTACTTC,CASSYLYYEQYF,TRBJ2-7,NA,NA,TRBV7-2
TGTGCCAGCTCTCTGCCGGGACAGGGCCTCTATGGCTACACCTTC,CASSLPGQGLYGYTF,TRBJ1-2,NA,TRBD1,TRBV18
TGTGCCAGCAGGGAGGGGATAAACCCTCGCTATGGCTACACCTTC,CASREGINPRYGYTF,TRBJ1-2,NA,NA,TRBV6-1
TGCGCCAGCAGCCAAGACCCGGGACAGTATAGCAATCAGCCCCAGCATTTT,CASSQDPGQYSNQPQHF,TRBJ1-5,NA,TRBD1,TRBV4-1